What follows are 28 T cell receptor beta chains derived from one specimen sequenced in a study of blood T cells in healthy people across ages. A J-beta primer mix and a sample-barcoded 5' primer were used in a second PCR of roughly 6 to 12 cycles. TCRdb called the 5' RACE reads again in MiXCR, with one record for every CDR3 protein. In the table there are approximately 680,000 distinct CDR3 sequences, roughly 32% of which are singletons. Specimen: blood. Receptors were obtained from a woman over 75 in good health.

This clonotype occurred once. This chain uses TRBV30 with TRBJ2-2; D is unresolved. Trimming stripped 5 bases from V and 2 bases from J, with 3 bases between. CDR1 is GTSNPN, CDR2 SVGIG, per germline (reference sequence). The CDR3 runs 11 residues. The CDR3 sequence is CAWANTGELFF. The CDR3, as DNA: TGTGCCTGGGCAAACACCGGGGAGCTGTTTTTT.

In this sample, this clonotype turned up many times. The chain joins TRBV4-2 to TRBJ2-5; 10 bases are a match to TRBD2. Per the germline V gene, CDR1 is LGHNA and CDR2 is YNFKEQ. V shed 4 bases and J 5 bases; nucleotides not matched to a gene: 10. The CDR3 length is 16 residues. In DNA form, the CDR3 reads TGTGCCAGCAGCCCCGGGGCTAGCGGGGGATGGGAGACCCAGTACTTC. Protein product: CASSPGASGGWETQYF.

The V and J genes are TRBV29-1 and TRBJ1-2; TRBD1 matches 8 bases. This CDR3 spans 13 amino acids. Per germline, CDR1 SQVTM and CDR2 ANQGSEA. V gave up 4 bases and J gave up 8 bases; unmatched junction bases: 9. The CDR3 coding sequence is TGCAGCGTTGGGGGACAGGCCTATATGGGCTACACCTTC. Protein: CSVGGQAYMGYTF.

This clonotype was observed a few times. This sequence may be a read error, since a much larger clone differs from it by one base. The J gene is TRBJ2-1, the V gene TRBV10-3; 8 bases map to TRBD2. CDR1 ENHRY and CDR2 SYGVKD come from the germline V gene. The CDR3 runs 17 residues. The J segment lost 8 bases and the V segment lost 0 bases, leaving 12 bases of the junction unmatched. In DNA form, the CDR3 reads TGTGCCATCAGTGAGTCTGCTGCGGGGGGCCTGGGGCATGAGCAGTTCTTC. Translating it yields CAISESAAGGLGHEQFF.

This clonotype has at least ten counts. This sequence joins TRBV6-1 and TRBJ2-2; a weak D match, TRBD1 (6 bases). The V gene's germline CDR1 is MNHNS and CDR2 SASEGT. The V end lost 7 bases, the J end lost 3 bases, and 12 bases lay between the germline ends. The CDR3 consists of 14 residues. The CDR3 DNA reads as TGTGCCAGCACGGGAAGACAGGACACCGGGGAGCTGTTTTTT. It encodes CASTGRQDTGELFF.

V usage is TRBV5-1 and J usage is TRBJ1-1, with TRBD1 as a possible D gene (5 bases). The CDR3 is 17 amino acids. Germline V CDR1 and CDR2: SGHRS, YFSETQ. V was pared by 4 bases and J by 1 base, with 20 bases between. The CDR3 loop is CASSRPGLGKANTEAFF. DNA of the CDR3: TGCGCCAGCAGCCGTCCGGGACTAGGGAAAGCGAACACTGAAGCTTTCTTT.

A few counts support this clonotype. This chain links TRBV20-1 with TRBJ2-4; the match to TRBD2 covers 9 bases. The end of the DNA aligns better with TRBJ2-5, so the J call may be wrong. This CDR3 contains 16 residues. Germline assignment: CDR1 DFQATT and CDR2 SNEGSKA (reference sequence). CDR3 protein: CSARDLAGQSRETQYF. The CDR3 nucleotides are TGCAGTGCTAGAGATCTAGCGGGGCAAAGTCGGGAGACCCAGTACTTC.

A few counts support this clonotype. J is TRBJ1-4 and V is TRBV6-1; D gene ambiguous. The CDR3 consists of 14 residues. Germline-derived CDR1 and CDR2 are MNHNS and SASEGT. V was cut by 7 bases and J by 4 bases, with 13 bases left in between. The CDR3 loop is CASNSGSLNEKLFF. CDR3 DNA sequence: TGTGCCAGCAATTCGGGCAGCCTTAATGAAAAACTGTTTTTT.

Remarks on this clonotype: Relative to the germline gene, one junction end is altered; a read error may explain this. The chain combines TRBV5-5 with TRBJ2-3; TRBD2 matches at 7 bases. The V gene's germline CDR1 is SGHKS and CDR2 YYEKEE (reference sequence). This CDR3 spans 14 amino acids. The CDR3 loop is CAGSFVAGEDTQYF. In DNA form, the CDR3 reads TGTGCCGGCAGCTTCGTTGCGGGGGAAGATACGCAGTATTTT.

The J gene is TRBJ2-7, the V gene TRBV15, with 8 positions matching TRBD2. J was trimmed by 2 bases and V by 1 base; bases with no gene match: 10. The CDR3 is 17 residues long. Germline lookup yields CDR1 LNHNV and CDR2 YYDKDF (reference sequence). The CDR3, as DNA: TGTGCCACCAGCAGAGTCCCCGGTCAAGCGGGAGCCTACGAGCAGTACTTC. This encodes CATSRVPGQAGAYEQYF.

This clonotype was seen many times. The rearrangement joins TRBV7-3 to TRBJ2-1; D unresolved. Germline values: CDR1 SGHTA, CDR2 FQGTGA. Trimming left V 0 bases short and J 0 bases short, with 3 bases between. The CDR3 is made up of 14 amino acids. The DNA of the CDR3 is TGTGCCAGCAGCTTAACAGGCTCCTACAATGAGCAGTTCTTC. Translation: CASSLTGSYNEQFF.

The chain links TRBV3-1 to TRBJ2-1; no firm D call. The V and J ends lost 1 base and 10 bases respectively, with 11 bases between them. CDR1 and CDR2 from the germline V gene are LGHDT and YNNKEL (reference sequence). The CDR3 is made up of 13 amino acids. The CDR3 nucleotides are TGTGCCAGCAGCCAAGTGGCCTCCTACGAGCAGTTCTTC. Translated, it gives CASSQVASYEQFF.

A word on this clonotype: It may be a read error: a sequence one base away is much more abundant. Written as DNA, the CDR3 is TGCAGTGCTAGAGATCACGCTCGGAACAATGAGCAGTACTTC. Translating it yields CSARDHARNNEQYF. This chain joins TRBV20-1 and TRBJ2-7; D not certain. With 0 bases removed from V and 7 bases from J, the gap between germline ends came to 16 bases. The CDR3 is made up of 14 amino acids. The germline gives CDR1 DFQATT, CDR2 SNEGSKA (reference sequence).

The chain recombines TRBV15 with TRBJ1-5, with D possibly being TRBD1 (6 bases). The V gene's germline CDR1 is LNHNV and CDR2 YYDKDF (reference sequence). With 1 base removed from V and 0 bases from J, the gap between germline ends came to 10 bases. This CDR3 region has 16 residues. Here the CDR3 DNA reads TGTGCCACCAGCAGAGTCGGGGGGGCTAGCAATCAGCCCCAGCATTTT. This gives the protein CATSRVGGASNQPQHF. Complete variable domain (other parts from reference TRBV15 and TRBJ1-5): DAMVIQNPRYQVTQFGKPVTLSCSQTLNHNVMYWYQQKSSQAPKLLFHYYDKDFNNEADTPDNFQSRRPNTSFCFLDIRSPGLGDTAMYLCATSRVGGASNQPQHFGDGTRLSIL.

To note about this clonotype: A much larger clone is a single base away; this may be a read error. This chain connects TRBV20-1 to TRBJ2-7, with TRBD2 identical over 8 bases. V dropped 5 bases and J dropped 2; count of bases not matched to a gene: 5. Germline V gene sequence: CDR1 DFQATT, CDR2 SNEGSKA (reference sequence). This CDR3 has 13 amino acids. The CDR3 nucleotides read TGCAGTGCTGGCGGGGGGCAGACCTACGAGCAGTACTTC. Translation gives CSAGGGQTYEQYF.

This clonotype came up many times. V and J are TRBV20-1 and TRBJ2-1; D gene uncertain. Trimming cost V 1 base and J 8 bases, with 15 bases left between them. CDR3 length: 14 amino acids. CDR1 and CDR2 from the germline V gene are DFQATT and SNEGSKA (reference sequence). CDR3 sequence (DNA): TGCAGTGCTAGAGGTATGGTTGGGTCGGATGAGCAGTTCTTC. It is translated as CSARGMVGSDEQFF.

Ten or more counts support this clonotype. CDR3 nucleotide sequence: TGTGCCGCCGGGATGCCCTTATCACCCCTCCACTTT. It yields the protein CAAGMPLSPLHF. The V gene is TRBV10-3, the J gene TRBJ1-6; D gene uncertain. Trimming took off 11 bases at V and 10 bases at J, with 15 bases between the two ends. The CDR3 is made up of 12 amino acids. Germline CDR1 and CDR2: ENHRY and SYGVKD.

Only a few counts were recorded for this clonotype. The gene calls are TRBV3-1 and TRBJ1-1; 7 bases align to TRBD1. J gave up 5 bases and V 3 bases, and 9 bases lay outside the gene matches. The CDR3 is 15 amino acids. Germline V lookup: CDR1 LGHDT, CDR2 YNNKEL (reference sequence). CDR3 bases: TGTGCCAGCAGCCAGGGACAGATTATGACAACTGAAGCTTTCTTT. Amino acids: CASSQGQIMTTEAFF.

This chain's CDR3 is CSVEKVLGYGYTF. DNA of the CDR3: TGCAGCGTTGAGAAGGTTTTGGGCTATGGCTACACCTTC. The chain combines TRBV29-1 with TRBJ1-2; D is uncertain. V gave up 3 bases and J gave up 4 bases, with 12 bases separating them. Looked up from germline, CDR1 is SQVTM and CDR2 is ANQGSEA. The CDR3 is 13 amino acids.

V is TRBV25-1 and J is TRBJ1-5, with unresolved D. CDR3 size: 13 residues. Germline-derived CDR1 and CDR2 are MGHDK and SYGVNS. Trimming took 7 bases from V and 4 from J, leaving 11 bases between them. For the CDR3, the DNA is TGTGCCAGCAACTCGGACCCAAATCAGCCCCAGCATTTT. Its translation is CASNSDPNQPQHF.

As to this clonotype: Just one base apart from a much larger clone, this may be a read error. The chain couples TRBV5-1 to TRBJ1-1; possible D gene TRBD1, 6 bases. In germline, CDR1 is SGHRS, CDR2 YFSETQ. This CDR3 spans 15 amino acids. In nucleotides, the CDR3 is TGCGCCGGCAGCTTGTCCCCCGGGACACAGACTGAAGCTTTCTTT. Its protein product is CAGSLSPGTQTEAFF.

This clonotype came up a few times. This may be a read error: a much more frequent sequence differs by one nucleotide. This sequence joins TRBV4-2 and TRBJ2-7; no firm D call. The germline gives CDR1 LGHNA, CDR2 YNFKEQ. The CDR3 sequence is 13 residues long. CDR3 amino acids: CASSQDLYYGQYF. The CDR3 nucleotides are TGTGCCAGCAGCCAAGATTTGTACTACGGGCAGTACTTC.

Worth noting for this clonotype: A much larger clonotype is one base distant, so this may be a read error. DNA for the CDR3: TGCGTCAGCAGCTTAACAGGGGAAGGTGGCACAGATACGCAGTATTTT. Its protein is CVSSLTGEGGTDTQYF. This chain joins TRBV5-1 and TRBJ2-3; 7 nucleotides agree with TRBD1. The CDR3 consists of 16 residues. Germline V CDR1 and CDR2: SGHRS, YFSETQ.

This CDR3 is CASSWTGYNEQFF. CDR3 DNA: TGTGCCAGCAGTTGGACCGGGTACAATGAGCAGTTCTTC. The chain carries TRBV6-2 or TRBV6-3 and TRBJ2-1; D is unclear. The CDR3 is 13 amino acids. Trimming shortened V by 4 bases and J by 4 bases, and 8 bases separated the two germline ends. Looked up from germline, CDR1 is MNHEY and CDR2 is SVGEGT.

The chain is built from TRBV14 and TRBJ2-2; possibly TRBD2 for D (5 bases). This CDR3 contains 15 residues. Deletions cut 3 bases from V and 6 bases from J, with 14 bases between. The germline V gene encodes CDR1 SGHDN and CDR2 FVKESK. CDR3 nucleotides: TGTGCCAGCAGCCACCATCTGGCCGGGGCCGGGGAGCTGTTTTTT. Translation gives CASSHHLAGAGELFF.

The rearrangement joins TRBV9 to TRBJ2-7, with D possibly being TRBD1 (6 bases). The CDR3 runs 15 residues. Germline values: CDR1 SGDLS, CDR2 YYNGEE. The V end was cut by 4 bases, the J end by 2 bases, with 16 bases between. In DNA, the CDR3 is TGTGCCAGCAGCACCCAAGTTGGGGGCCCCTACGAGCAGTACTTC. Translation: CASSTQVGGPYEQYF. The whole variable domain, filled in from reference TRBV9 and TRBJ2-7, reads DSGVTQTPKHLITATGQRVTLRCSPRSGDLSVYWYQQSLDQGLQFLIQYYNGEERAKGNILERFSAQQFPDLHSELNLSSLELGDSALYFCASSTQVGGPYEQYFGPGTRLTVT.

This clonotype was counted between two and nine times. The J gene is TRBJ1-5, the V gene TRBV6-2 or TRBV6-3; the D is unclear. Germline V gene data show CDR1 as MNHEY and CDR2 as SVGEGT. Trimming pared 2 bases from V and 6 bases from J, leaving 5 bases between. The CDR3 is made up of 12 amino acids. The CDR3 is CASSYGCQPQHF. CDR3 nucleotides: TGTGCCAGCAGTTACGGGTGTCAGCCCCAGCATTTT.

This clonotype appeared many times. The J gene is TRBJ2-7, the V gene TRBV29-1; 8 nucleotides agree with TRBD1. Germline-derived CDR1 and CDR2 are SQVTM and ANQGSEA. The CDR3 spans 13 residues. The trim removed 7 bases at V and 2 bases at J, leaving 7 bases unmatched. The CDR3 spells CSAADRVTYEQYF. The CDR3, as DNA: TGCAGCGCCGCGGACAGGGTGACCTACGAGCAGTACTTC.